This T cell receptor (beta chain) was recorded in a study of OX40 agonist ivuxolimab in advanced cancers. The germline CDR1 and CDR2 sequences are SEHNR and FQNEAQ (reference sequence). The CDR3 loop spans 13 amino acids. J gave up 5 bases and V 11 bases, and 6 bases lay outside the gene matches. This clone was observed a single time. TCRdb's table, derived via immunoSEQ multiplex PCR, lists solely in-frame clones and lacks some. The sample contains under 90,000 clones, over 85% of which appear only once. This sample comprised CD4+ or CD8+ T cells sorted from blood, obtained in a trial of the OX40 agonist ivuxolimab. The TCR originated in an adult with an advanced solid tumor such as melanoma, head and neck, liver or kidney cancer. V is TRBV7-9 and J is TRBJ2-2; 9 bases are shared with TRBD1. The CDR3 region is CAGRDRATGELFF. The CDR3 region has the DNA TGTGCCGGTCGGGACAGGGCGACCGGGGAGCTGTTTTTT.